The 24 T cell receptor beta chains below come from one sample, sequenced in a study of blood T cell repertoires in COVID-19 (dated by TCRdb to between 2020 and 2021). Receptors were amplified or captured by the immunoSEQ multiplex PCR assay. Here the immuneACCESS table is served through TCRdb, limited to in-frame sequences with V and J called. Missing clones are a known gap in these copies; in checked studies unresolved V genes cover under half, and the rest lacks a known reason. The sample table shows approximately 22,000 clones, and over 75% are seen once. The ten largest clones add up to less than 2.5% of the sample. The specimen sequenced was peripheral blood. These receptors were taken from a woman in her seventies with COVID-19, enrolled during active disease.

J is TRBJ2-2 and V is TRBV11-3, with 8 bases lining up with TRBD2. The CDR3 spans 18 residues. In germline, CDR1 is SGHNT, CDR2 YENEEA. Trimming at V came to 4 bases and at J to 7 bases, leaving 17 bases not matched to a gene. CDR3 loop: CASSSQLAERKGGGELFF. CDR3 coding DNA: TGTGCCAGCAGCTCCCAACTAGCGGAACGAAAGGGAGGCGGGGAGCTGTTTTTT.

A word on this clone: Sequence at one end of the junction differs from germline and may be a read error. The chain uses TRBV7-9 and TRBJ2-1; 11 positions match TRBD2. Germline V CDR1 and CDR2: SEHNR, FQNEAQ (reference sequence). The CDR3 runs 12 residues. Here the CDR3 reads CASSTGLAASLF. The CDR3 coding sequence is TGTGCCAGCTCCACGGGACTAGCGGCCTCGCTCTTC.

This chain links TRBV28 with TRBJ1-2, with TRBD1 matching 9 bases. The ends lost 8 bases at V and 7 bases at J; junction bases unmatched: 11. Germline CDR1 reads MDHEN; CDR2 reads SYDVKM. CDR3 length: 14 amino acids. The CDR3 here is CASQGGGTGFGYTF. CDR3 in DNA: TGTGCCAGCCAGGGAGGGGGGACAGGGTTTGGCTACACCTTC.

The chain is built from TRBV5-1 and TRBJ2-1, with 8 bases lining up with TRBD2. Germline CDR1 SGHRS, CDR2 YFSETQ. Losses at the gene ends were 9 bases for V and 7 bases for J; bases not matched to a gene: 12. This CDR3 region has 14 residues. The CDR3, as DNA: TGCGCCATCGCCGCGGGACTAGTAAGAAATGAGCAGTTCTTC. Translation: CAIAAGLVRNEQFF.

The rearrangement joins TRBV6-2 or TRBV6-3 to TRBJ2-1; a possible D gene is TRBD1 (6 bases). Trimming removed 2 bases at V and 7 bases at J, with 18 bases between. The germline gives CDR1 MNHEY, CDR2 SVGEGT. The CDR3 runs to 16 residues. CDR3 DNA sequence: TGTGCCAGCAGTTACATTGGCAGGGGTAAGGGGAATGAGCAGTTCTTC. Translation: CASSYIGRGKGNEQFF.

This clone was seen a handful of times. The chain links TRBV25-1 to TRBJ1-4; D ambiguous. The V end lost 2 bases, the J end lost 2 bases, and 9 bases lay between the germline ends. CDR3 length: 15 amino acids. Germline CDR1 and CDR2: MGHDK and SYGVNS. CDR3 coding DNA: TGTGCCAGCAGTGAAGAAGGACTGACTAATGAAAAACTGTTTTTT. Its translation is CASSEEGLTNEKLFF.

The V and J genes are TRBV10-3 and TRBJ2-5, with D maybe TRBD1 (5 bases). The germline gives CDR1 ENHRY, CDR2 SYGVKD. The germline V and J ends were trimmed by 3 bases and 10 bases, with 12 bases remaining between them. The length of the CDR3 is 12 residues. The CDR3 sequence is CAISDSIGVQYF. The CDR3 DNA reads TGTGCCATCAGTGACTCGATAGGGGTCCAGTACTTC.

This CDR3 reads CASSIQGAHGYTF. CDR3 nucleotide sequence: TGTGCCAGCAGCATACAGGGGGCCCATGGCTACACCTTC. This sequence joins TRBV7-9 and TRBJ1-2; TRBD1 matches at 9 bases. Germline loops: CDR1 SEHNR, CDR2 FQNEAQ (reference sequence). V shed 5 bases, J shed 6 bases, and the junction held 4 bases outside the gene matches. The length of the CDR3 is 13 residues.

The chain is built from TRBV12-5 and TRBJ2-3, with D possibly being TRBD2 (6 bases). The length of the CDR3 is 15 residues. Germline V CDR1 and CDR2: LGHNT, FRNRAP. Trimming removed 8 bases from V and 2 bases from J, with 17 bases in between. CDR3 protein: CASPPRLEVTDTQYF. The CDR3 nucleotides read TGTGCTAGTCCCCCCCGACTAGAGGTCACAGATACGCAGTATTTT.

The table lists this clone with a few counts. CDR3 protein: CASSFDWSTDTQYF. Written as DNA, the CDR3 is TGCGCCAGCAGCTTCGACTGGAGCACAGATACGCAGTATTTT. V and J are TRBV5-1 and TRBJ2-3; D is unclear. CDR1 and CDR2 (germline): SGHRS, YFSETQ. This CDR3 has 14 residues. V dropped 2 bases and J dropped 0 bases, with 7 bases sitting between them.

The chain recombines TRBV6-2 or TRBV6-3 with TRBJ1-2; 8 bases are a match to TRBD1. The germline gives CDR1 MNHEY, CDR2 SVGEGT. J was trimmed by 4 bases and V by 4 bases; bases with no gene match: 8. There are 15 residues in the CDR3. The CDR3 is CASSSRQGRPYGYTF. CDR3 sequence (DNA): TGTGCCAGCAGTTCGCGACAGGGGCGGCCCTATGGCTACACCTTC.

The chain combines TRBV4-2 with TRBJ1-5, with D perhaps TRBD1 (5 bases). Trimming cost V 4 bases and J 4 bases, with 11 bases left between them. The CDR3 runs 14 residues. Per the germline V gene, CDR1 is LGHNA and CDR2 is YNFKEQ. The CDR3 nucleotides read TGTGCCAGCAGCCTCTCGGGGGGTAATCAGCCCCAGCATTTT. Translated, it gives CASSLSGGNQPQHF.

The chain combines TRBV11-3 with TRBJ2-3, with TRBD2 identical over 8 bases. The J segment lost 0 bases and the V segment lost 4 bases, leaving 0 bases of the junction unmatched. Per germline, CDR1 SGHNT and CDR2 YENEEA. The CDR3 totals 14 residues. The CDR3 sequence: CASSSSGSTDTQYF. CDR3 in DNA: TGTGCCAGCAGCTCTAGCGGGAGCACAGATACGCAGTATTTT.

V gene TRBV19 combines with J gene TRBJ1-6; 7 positions agree with TRBD1. The junction had 11 bases not matched to a gene; V was cut back by 7 bases and J by 5 bases. This CDR3 contains 16 residues. The V gene's germline CDR1 is LNHDA and CDR2 SQIVND (reference sequence). CDR3 region: CASKMTTGRNNSPLHF. The CDR3, as DNA: TGTGCCAGTAAAATGACGACAGGGAGAAATAATTCACCCCTCCACTTT.

The rearrangement joins TRBV7-9 to TRBJ1-1; the D is unclear. Trimming took off 6 bases at V and 5 bases at J, with 16 bases between the two ends. The CDR3 runs to 14 residues. CDR1 is SEHNR and CDR2 is FQNEAQ in the germline V gene (reference sequence). The CDR3 coding sequence is TGTGCCAGCAGTTACCGGGCCTCGGGAACTGAAGCTTTCTTT. It translates to CASSYRASGTEAFF.

The chain employs TRBV5-1 and TRBJ2-1; possibly TRBD2 for D (5 bases). Germline CDR1 reads SGHRS; CDR2 reads YFSETQ. V lost 2 bases and J lost 0, with 9 bases in between. There are 15 residues in the CDR3. CDR3 protein: CASSFGVSSYNEQFF. The CDR3 bases are TGCGCCAGCAGCTTCGGGGTTAGCTCCTACAATGAGCAGTTCTTC.

This clone showed up just a few times. The V gene is TRBV7-2, the J gene TRBJ1-3; D is unclear. The germline V gene encodes CDR1 SGHTA and CDR2 FQGNSA. Trimming took off 3 bases at V and 4 bases at J, with 7 bases between the two ends. The CDR3 sequence is 13 residues long. For the CDR3, the DNA is TGTGCCAGCAGCTTGATCCAGGGAAACACCATATATTTT. Translated: CASSLIQGNTIYF.

The chain uses TRBV10-2 and TRBJ2-1; TRBD2 matches at 7 bases. CDR1 and CDR2 (germline): WSHSY, SAAADI. V dropped 6 bases and J dropped 3; count of bases not matched to a gene: 8. The CDR3 extends over 15 amino acids. The CDR3 DNA follows: TGCGCCAGCAGGGAGAGGGTAGCGGGCTACAATGAGCAGTTCTTC. Translating it yields CASRERVAGYNEQFF.

The genes are TRBV6-5 and TRBJ1-1; 9 bases are a match to TRBD1. Germline values: CDR1 MNHEY, CDR2 SVGAGI. The CDR3 extends over 13 amino acids. Trimming cost V 6 bases and J 6 bases; bases outside gene matches: 5. CDR3 bases: TGTGCCAGCAGCCGCAGGGACAGGGCTGAAGCTTTCTTT. As protein: CASSRRDRAEAFF.

The chain is built from TRBV7-9 and TRBJ1-3, with D unclear. The germline V and J ends were trimmed by 0 bases and 0 bases, with 9 bases remaining between them. The CDR3 has 16 amino acids. Germline values: CDR1 SEHNR, CDR2 FQNEAQ (reference sequence). The CDR3 DNA sequence: TGTGCCAGCAGCTTAGCGGTCGGGAGCTCTGGAAACACCATATATTTT. Its translation is CASSLAVGSSGNTIYF.

V gene TRBV11-2 combines with J gene TRBJ1-3; no definite D call. Per the germline V gene, CDR1 is SGHAT and CDR2 is FQNNGV. V was cut by 5 bases and J by 3 bases, with 8 bases left in between. The CDR3 has 13 amino acids. CDR3 sequence reads: CASSQGSGNTIYF. CDR3 nucleotides: TGTGCCAGCAGCCAAGGGAGTGGAAACACCATATATTTT.

This clone was counted once. The V and J genes are TRBV25-1 and TRBJ1-4, with D uncertain. Between the trimmed V and J ends, which lost 3 bases and 8 bases, there was a span of 10 bases. Germline V gene data show CDR1 as MGHDK and CDR2 as SYGVNS. The CDR3 length is 13 residues. CDR3 sequence reads: CASSERWREKLFF. The CDR3 DNA sequence: TGTGCCAGCAGTGAGAGGTGGAGGGAAAAACTGTTTTTT. The full variable domain, rest sourced from reference TRBV25-1 and TRBJ1-4, is EADIYQTPRYLVIGTGKKITLECSQTMGHDKMYWYQQDPGMELHLIHYSYGVNSTEKGDLSSESTVSRIRTEHFPLTLESARPSHTSQYLCASSERWREKLFFGSGTQLSVL.

V is TRBV3-1 (or the pseudogene TRBV3-2) and J is TRBJ1-2; 7 positions agree with TRBD1. Germline CDR1 LGHDT, CDR2 YNNKEL (reference sequence). After removal of 6 bases from V and 8 bases from J, the junction contained 6 bases not matched to a gene. This CDR3 region has 12 residues. CDR3 coding DNA: TGTGCCAGCAGTTACAGGGGCGAGGGCTACACCTTC. Translated: CASSYRGEGYTF.

The chain couples TRBV5-8 to TRBJ1-2; 8 bases are a match to TRBD1. The CDR3 is 15 residues long. Germline CDR1 reads SGHTS; CDR2 reads YDEGEE. The V segment lost 2 bases and the J segment 5 bases; nucleotides outside the gene matches: 8. The DNA for the CDR3 is TGTGCCAGCAGCTTAATCACAGGGGGAGGATATGGCTACACCTTC. It translates to CASSLITGGGYGYTF.